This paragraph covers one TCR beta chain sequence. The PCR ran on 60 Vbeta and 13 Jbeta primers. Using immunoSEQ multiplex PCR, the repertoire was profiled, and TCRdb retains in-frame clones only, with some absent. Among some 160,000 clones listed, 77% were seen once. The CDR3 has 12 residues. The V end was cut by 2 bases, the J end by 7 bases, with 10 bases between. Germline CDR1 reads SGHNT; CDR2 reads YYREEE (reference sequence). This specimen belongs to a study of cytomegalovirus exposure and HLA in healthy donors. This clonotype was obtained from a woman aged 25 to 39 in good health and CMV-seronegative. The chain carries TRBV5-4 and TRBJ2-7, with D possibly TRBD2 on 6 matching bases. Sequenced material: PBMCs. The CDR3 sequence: CASSFLGREQYF. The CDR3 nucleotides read TGTGCCAGCAGCTTCTTGGGGAGGGAGCAGTACTTC.